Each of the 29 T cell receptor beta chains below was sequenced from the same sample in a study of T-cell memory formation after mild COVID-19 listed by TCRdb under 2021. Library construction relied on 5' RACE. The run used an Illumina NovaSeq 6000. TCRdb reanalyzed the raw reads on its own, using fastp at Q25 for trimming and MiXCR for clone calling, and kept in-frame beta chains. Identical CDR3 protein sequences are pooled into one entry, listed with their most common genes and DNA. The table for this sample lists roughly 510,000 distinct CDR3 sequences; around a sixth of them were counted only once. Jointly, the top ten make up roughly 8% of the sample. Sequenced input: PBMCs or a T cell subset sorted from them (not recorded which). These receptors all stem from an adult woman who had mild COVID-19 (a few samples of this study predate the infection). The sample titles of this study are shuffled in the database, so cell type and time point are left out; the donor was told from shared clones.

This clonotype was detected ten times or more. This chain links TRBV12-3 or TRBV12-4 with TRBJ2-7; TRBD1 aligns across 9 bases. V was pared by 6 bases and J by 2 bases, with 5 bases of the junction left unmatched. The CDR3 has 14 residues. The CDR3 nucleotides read TGTGCCAGCAGCAATAGGGACAGGGCCTACGAGCAGTACTTC. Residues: CASSNRDRAYEQYF.

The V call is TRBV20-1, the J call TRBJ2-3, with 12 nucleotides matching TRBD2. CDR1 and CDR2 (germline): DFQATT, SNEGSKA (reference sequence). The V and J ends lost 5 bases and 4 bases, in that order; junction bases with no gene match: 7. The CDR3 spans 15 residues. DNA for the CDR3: TGCAGTGCTCCCGGGGCTAGCGGGGGGGCAGATACGCAGTATTTT. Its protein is CSAPGASGGADTQYF.

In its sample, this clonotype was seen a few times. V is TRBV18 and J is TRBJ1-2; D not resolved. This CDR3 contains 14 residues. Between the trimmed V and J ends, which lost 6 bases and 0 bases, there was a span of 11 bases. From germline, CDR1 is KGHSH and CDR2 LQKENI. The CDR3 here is CASSPGSTNYGYTF. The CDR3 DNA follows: TGTGCCAGCTCTCCCGGCAGTACTAACTATGGCTACACCTTC. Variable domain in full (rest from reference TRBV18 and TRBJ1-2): NAGVMQNPRHLVRRRGQEARLRCSPMKGHSHVYWYRQLPEEGLKFMVYLQKENIIDESGMPKERFSAEFPKEGPSILRIQQVVRGDSAAYFCASSPGSTNYGYTFGSGTRLTVV.

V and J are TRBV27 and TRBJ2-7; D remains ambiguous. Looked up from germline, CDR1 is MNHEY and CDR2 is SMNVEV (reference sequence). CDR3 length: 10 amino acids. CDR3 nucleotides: TGTGTGGGCCGGTTCGACGAGCAGTACTTC. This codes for CVGRFDEQYF.

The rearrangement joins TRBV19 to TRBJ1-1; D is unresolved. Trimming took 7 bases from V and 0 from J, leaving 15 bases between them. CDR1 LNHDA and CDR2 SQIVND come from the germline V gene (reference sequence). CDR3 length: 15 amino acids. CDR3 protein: CASTRSGKMNTEAFF. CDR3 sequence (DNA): TGTGCCAGTACCCGATCCGGGAAAATGAACACTGAAGCTTTCTTT.

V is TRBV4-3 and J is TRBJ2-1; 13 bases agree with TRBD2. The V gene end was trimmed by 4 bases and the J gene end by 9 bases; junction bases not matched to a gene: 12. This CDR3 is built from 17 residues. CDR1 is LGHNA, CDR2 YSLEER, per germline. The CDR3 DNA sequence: TGCGCCAGCAGCCCGAGATTAACGGGACTAGCGGGATTTGAGCAGTTCTTC. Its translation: CASSPRLTGLAGFEQFF.

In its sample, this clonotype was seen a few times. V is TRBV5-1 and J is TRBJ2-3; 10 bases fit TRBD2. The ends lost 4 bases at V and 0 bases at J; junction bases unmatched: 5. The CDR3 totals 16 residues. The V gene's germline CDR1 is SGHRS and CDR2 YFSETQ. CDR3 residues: CASSIEAGGSTDTQYF. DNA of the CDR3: TGCGCCAGCAGCATAGAAGCGGGGGGGAGCACAGATACGCAGTATTTT.

The CDR3 loop reads CASSRLQGMRTDTQYF. The CDR3 DNA sequence: TGTGCCAGCAGCCGATTACAGGGTATGCGGACAGATACGCAGTATTTT. The gene calls are TRBV14 and TRBJ2-3, with a weak D call TRBD1 (6 bases). This CDR3 is 16 amino acids long. The ends were cut back, 4 bases at V and 3 bases at J, with 17 bases in the middle. CDR1 and CDR2 from the germline V gene are SGHDN and FVKESK.

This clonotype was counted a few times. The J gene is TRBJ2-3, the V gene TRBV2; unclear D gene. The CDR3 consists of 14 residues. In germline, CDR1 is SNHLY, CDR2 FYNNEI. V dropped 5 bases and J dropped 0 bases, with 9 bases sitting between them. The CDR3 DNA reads TGTGCCAGCAGTAAAGTTAGAAGCACAGATACGCAGTATTTT. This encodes CASSKVRSTDTQYF.

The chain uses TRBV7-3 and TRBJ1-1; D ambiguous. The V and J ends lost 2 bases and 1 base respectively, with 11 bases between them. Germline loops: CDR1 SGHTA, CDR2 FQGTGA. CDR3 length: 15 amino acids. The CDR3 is CASSLLGGPNTEAFF. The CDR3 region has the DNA TGTGCCAGCAGCTTACTGGGAGGACCGAACACTGAAGCTTTCTTT.

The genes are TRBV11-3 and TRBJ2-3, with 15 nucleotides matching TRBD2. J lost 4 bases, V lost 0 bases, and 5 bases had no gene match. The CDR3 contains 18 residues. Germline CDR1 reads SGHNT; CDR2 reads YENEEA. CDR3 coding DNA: TGTGCCAGCAGCTTAGAAGGACTAGCGGGAGGGCCGCCAGATACGCAGTATTTT. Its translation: CASSLEGLAGGPPDTQYF.

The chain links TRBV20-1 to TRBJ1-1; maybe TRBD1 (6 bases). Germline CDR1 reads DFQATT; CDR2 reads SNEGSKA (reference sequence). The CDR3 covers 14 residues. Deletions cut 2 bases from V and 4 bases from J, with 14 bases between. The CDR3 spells CSARYRGPGTEAFF. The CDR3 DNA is TGCAGTGCTAGATACCGGGGGCCGGGCACTGAAGCTTTCTTT.

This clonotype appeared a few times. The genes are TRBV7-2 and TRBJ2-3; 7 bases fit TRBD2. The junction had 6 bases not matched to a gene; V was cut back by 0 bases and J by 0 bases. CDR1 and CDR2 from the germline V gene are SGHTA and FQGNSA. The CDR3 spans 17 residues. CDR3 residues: CASSLAGLAASTDTQYF. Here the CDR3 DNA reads TGTGCCAGCAGCTTAGCGGGGCTAGCGGCTAGCACAGATACGCAGTATTTT.

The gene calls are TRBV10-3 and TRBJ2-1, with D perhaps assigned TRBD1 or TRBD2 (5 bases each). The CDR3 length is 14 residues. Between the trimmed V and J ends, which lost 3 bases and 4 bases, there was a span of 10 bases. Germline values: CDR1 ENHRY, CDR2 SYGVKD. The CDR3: CAISEEGPYNEQFF. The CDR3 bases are TGTGCCATCAGTGAAGAGGGACCTTACAATGAGCAGTTCTTC.

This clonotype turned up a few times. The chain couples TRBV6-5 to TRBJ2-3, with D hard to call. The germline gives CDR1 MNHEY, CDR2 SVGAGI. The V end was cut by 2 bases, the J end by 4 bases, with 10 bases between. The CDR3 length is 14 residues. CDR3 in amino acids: CASSYRLGSDTQYF. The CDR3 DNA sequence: TGTGCCAGCAGTTACCGGCTAGGCTCAGATACGCAGTATTTT.

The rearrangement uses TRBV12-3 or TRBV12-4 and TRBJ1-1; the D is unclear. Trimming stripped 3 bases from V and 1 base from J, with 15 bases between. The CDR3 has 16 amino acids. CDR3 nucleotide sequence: TGTGCCAGCAGTTTCTCCCCCTTATACAGGAACACTGAAGCTTTCTTT. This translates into CASSFSPLYRNTEAFF.

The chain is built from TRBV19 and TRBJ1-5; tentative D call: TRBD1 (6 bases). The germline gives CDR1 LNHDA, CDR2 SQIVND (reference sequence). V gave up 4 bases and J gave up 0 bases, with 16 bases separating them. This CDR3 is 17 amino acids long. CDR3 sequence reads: CASSTTWGGVSNQPQHF. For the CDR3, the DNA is TGTGCCAGTAGTACCACCTGGGGGGGCGTTAGCAATCAGCCCCAGCATTTT.

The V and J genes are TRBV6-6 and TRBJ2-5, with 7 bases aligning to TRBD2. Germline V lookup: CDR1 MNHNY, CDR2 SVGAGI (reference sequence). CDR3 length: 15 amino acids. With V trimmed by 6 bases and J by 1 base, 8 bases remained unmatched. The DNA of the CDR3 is TGTGCCAGCAGCGCACTCGCGGGAGTCCAAGAGACCCAGTACTTC. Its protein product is CASSALAGVQETQYF.

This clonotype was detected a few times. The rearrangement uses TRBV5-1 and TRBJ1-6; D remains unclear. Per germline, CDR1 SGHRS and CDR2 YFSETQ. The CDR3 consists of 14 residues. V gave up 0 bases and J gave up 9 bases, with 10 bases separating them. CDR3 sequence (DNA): TGCGCCAGCAGCTTGGTCGGGGAAGCTTCACCCCTCCACTTT. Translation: CASSLVGEASPLHF.

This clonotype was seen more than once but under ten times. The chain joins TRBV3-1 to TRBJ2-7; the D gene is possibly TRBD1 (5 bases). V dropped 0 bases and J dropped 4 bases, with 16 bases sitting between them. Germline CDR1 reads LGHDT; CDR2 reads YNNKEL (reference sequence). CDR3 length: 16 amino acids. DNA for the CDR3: TGTGCCAGCAGCCAAGATCAGACGACAGCCACGTACGAGCAGTACTTC. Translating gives CASSQDQTTATYEQYF.

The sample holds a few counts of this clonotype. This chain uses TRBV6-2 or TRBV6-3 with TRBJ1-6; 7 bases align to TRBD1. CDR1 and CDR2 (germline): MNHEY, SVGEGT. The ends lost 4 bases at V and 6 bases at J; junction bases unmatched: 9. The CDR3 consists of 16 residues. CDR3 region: CASSSLDRLLNSPLHF. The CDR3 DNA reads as TGTGCCAGCAGTTCCCTGGACAGGCTACTTAATTCACCCCTCCACTTT.

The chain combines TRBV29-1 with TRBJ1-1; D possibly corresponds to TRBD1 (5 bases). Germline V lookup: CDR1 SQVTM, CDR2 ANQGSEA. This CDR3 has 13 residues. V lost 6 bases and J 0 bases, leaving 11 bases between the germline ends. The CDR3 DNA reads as TGCAGCGTACCTGGGACTGTGAACACTGAAGCTTTCTTT. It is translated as CSVPGTVNTEAFF.

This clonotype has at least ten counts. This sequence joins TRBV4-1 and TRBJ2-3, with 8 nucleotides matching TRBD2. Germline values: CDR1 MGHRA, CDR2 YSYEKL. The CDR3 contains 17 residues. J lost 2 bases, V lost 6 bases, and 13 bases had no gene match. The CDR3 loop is CASRPLPGLEITDTQYF. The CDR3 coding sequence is TGCGCCAGCAGGCCTCTTCCGGGACTAGAGATCACAGATACGCAGTATTTT.

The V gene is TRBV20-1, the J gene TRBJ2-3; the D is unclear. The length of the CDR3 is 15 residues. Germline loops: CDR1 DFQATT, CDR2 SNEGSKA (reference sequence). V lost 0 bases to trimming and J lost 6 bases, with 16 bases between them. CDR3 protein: CSARDLGWSIDTQYF. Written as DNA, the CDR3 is TGCAGTGCTAGAGATCTAGGATGGAGTATCGATACGCAGTATTTT.

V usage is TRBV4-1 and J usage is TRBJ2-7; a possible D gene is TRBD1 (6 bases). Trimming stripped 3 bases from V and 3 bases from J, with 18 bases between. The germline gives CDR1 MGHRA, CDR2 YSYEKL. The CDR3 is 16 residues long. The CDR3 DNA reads TGCGCCAGCAGCCAGACAATCCGGGACACCAACTACGAGCAGTACTTC. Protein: CASSQTIRDTNYEQYF.

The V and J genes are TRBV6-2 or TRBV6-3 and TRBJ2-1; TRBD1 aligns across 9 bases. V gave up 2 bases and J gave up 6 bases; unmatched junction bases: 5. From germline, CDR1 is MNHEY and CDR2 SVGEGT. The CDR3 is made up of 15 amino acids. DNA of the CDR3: TGTGCCAGCAGTTACGAAGGACAGGGGCGCAATGAGCAGTTCTTC. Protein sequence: CASSYEGQGRNEQFF.

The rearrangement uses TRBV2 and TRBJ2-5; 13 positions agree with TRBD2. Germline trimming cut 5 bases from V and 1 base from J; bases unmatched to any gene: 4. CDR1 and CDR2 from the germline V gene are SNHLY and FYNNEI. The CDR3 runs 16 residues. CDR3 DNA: TGTGCCAGCAGTACAGGACTAGCGGGAGTCCAAGAGACCCAGTACTTC. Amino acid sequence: CASSTGLAGVQETQYF.

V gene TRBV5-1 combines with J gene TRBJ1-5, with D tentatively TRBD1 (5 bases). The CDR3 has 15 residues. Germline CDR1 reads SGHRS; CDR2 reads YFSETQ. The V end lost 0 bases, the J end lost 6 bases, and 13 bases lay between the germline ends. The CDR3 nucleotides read TGCGCCAGCAGCTTGGAGGGCAGGGAAGGTCAGCCCCAGCATTTT. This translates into CASSLEGREGQPQHF.

The CDR3 region is CASTLAFIDEAFF. In DNA, the CDR3 is TGTGCCAGCACCCTAGCCTTCATAGATGAAGCTTTCTTT. This sequence joins TRBV11-3 and TRBJ1-1, with unresolved D. Germline CDR1 reads SGHNT; CDR2 reads YENEEA. The CDR3 spans 13 residues. Trimming cost V 7 bases and J 7 bases, with 16 bases left between them.